This passage covers 16 T cell receptor beta chains from one sample sequenced in a study of cytomegalovirus exposure and HLA in healthy donors. The PCR had 60 Vbeta and 13 Jbeta primers. The repertoire was sequenced with immunoSEQ multiplex PCR; TCRdb's copy has only in-frame clones and lacks some. The record lists 45,000 to 60,000 clones, of which the ten most abundant hold about 17%. Sequencing was performed on PBMCs. These receptor sequences come from a male donor in good health and CMV-seronegative.

Here the CDR3 reads CASSMPGTGDTSYNSPLHF. The CDR3, as DNA: TGTGCCAGCAGCATGCCCGGGACAGGGGACACCTCCTATAATTCACCCCTCCACTTT. The V and J genes are TRBV7-9 and TRBJ1-6; TRBD1 aligns across 10 bases. V lost 5 bases and J lost 0; bases outside the gene matches: 10. The CDR3 has 19 residues. Germline CDR1 is SEHNR and CDR2 is FQNEAQ (reference sequence).

This chain joins TRBV18 and TRBJ1-2; D remains unclear. There are 15 residues in the CDR3. Trimming took 2 bases from V and 4 from J, leaving 14 bases between them. Germline CDR1 is KGHSH and CDR2 is LQKENI. In nucleotides, the CDR3 is TGTGCCAGCTCACCAACAGAAAGGCCTGGCTATGGCTACACCTTC. It yields the protein CASSPTERPGYGYTF.

The V gene is TRBV5-6, the J gene TRBJ2-7; possible D gene TRBD1, 6 bases. This CDR3 is 13 amino acids long. Trimming stripped 4 bases from V and 2 bases from J, with 10 bases between. Germline CDR1 and CDR2: SGHDT and YYEEEE. The CDR3 sequence: CASSVGQTYEQYF. The CDR3 DNA follows: TGTGCCAGCAGCGTGGGACAAACCTACGAGCAGTACTTC.

The V call is TRBV30, the J call TRBJ2-7; D is possibly TRBD1 (6 bases). Germline CDR1 is GTSNPN and CDR2 is SVGIG (reference sequence). Trimming stripped 0 bases from V and 6 bases from J, with 12 bases between. This CDR3 comprises 13 residues. The DNA of the CDR3 is TGTGCCTGGAGTGTGATCAGGGGTTTCGAGCAGTACTTC. Amino acids: CAWSVIRGFEQYF.

The V gene is TRBV29-1, the J gene TRBJ1-5, with TRBD1 matching over 10 bases. The V gene's germline CDR1 is SQVTM and CDR2 ANQGSEA. The CDR3 spans 14 residues. J lost 5 bases, V lost 7 bases, and 8 bases had no gene match. CDR3 sequence (DNA): TGCAGCGCCCGGGACAGGGGAAGCGATCAGCCCCAGCATTTT. Residues: CSARDRGSDQPQHF. Full variable domain (outside the CDR3, taken from reference TRBV29-1 and TRBJ1-5): SAVISQKPSRDICQRGTSLTIQCQVDSQVTMMFWYRQQPGQSLTLIATANQGSEATYESGFVIDKFPISRPNLTFSTLTVSNMSPEDSSIYLCSARDRGSDQPQHFGDGTRLSIL.

The chain has TRBV28 and TRBJ2-5, with 9 bases matching TRBD2. Germline lookup yields CDR1 MDHEN and CDR2 SYDVKM. Trimming took 7 bases from V and 6 from J; bases not matched to a gene: 12. CDR3 length equals 15 residues. CDR3: CASTLSAGGPKTQYF. The CDR3 DNA is TGTGCCAGCACCCTCTCGGCGGGGGGGCCGAAGACCCAGTACTTC.

The rearrangement joins TRBV30 to TRBJ1-4; a possible D gene is TRBD1 (5 bases). Germline V lookup: CDR1 GTSNPN, CDR2 SVGIG (reference sequence). Between the trimmed V and J ends, which lost 0 bases and 8 bases, there was a span of 10 bases. This CDR3 has 13 amino acids. In DNA, the CDR3 is TGTGCCTGGAGTGTGTCAGGGAACGAAAAACTGTTTTTT. Its translation: CAWSVSGNEKLFF.

The chain carries TRBV4-1 and TRBJ1-1, with D perhaps TRBD1 (6 bases). V lost 4 bases to trimming and J lost 7 bases, with 16 bases between them. The CDR3 loop spans 14 amino acids. Germline CDR1 MGHRA, CDR2 YSYEKL. CDR3 coding DNA: TGCGCCAGCAGCCGGGGGCCTCGGGAAGGTGAAGCTTTCTTT. Amino acids: CASSRGPREGEAFF.

The chain combines TRBV4-1 with TRBJ2-5, with D maybe TRBD1 (6 bases). Per the germline V gene, CDR1 is MGHRA and CDR2 is YSYEKL. The CDR3 is 12 amino acids. V lost 5 bases to trimming and J lost 5 bases, with 9 bases between them. The CDR3 DNA reads TGCGCCAGCAGCAGGGGGAAGGAGACCCAGTACTTC. It yields the protein CASSRGKETQYF.

This rearrangement joins TRBV7-6 to TRBJ2-2; TRBD2 matches 9 bases. V lost 2 bases to trimming and J lost 7 bases; unmatched junction nucleotides: 8. Germline CDR1 SGHVS, CDR2 FNYEAQ. The CDR3 is 16 residues long. CDR3 amino acids: CASSLYLAGKGGELFF. In DNA form, the CDR3 reads TGTGCCAGCAGCTTATACCTAGCGGGGAAAGGCGGGGAGCTGTTTTTT. Full variable domain (remainder filled in from reference TRBV7-6 and TRBJ2-2): GAGVSQSPRYKVTKRGQDVALRCDPISGHVSLYWYRQALGQGPEFLTYFNYEAQQDKSGLPNDRFSAERPEGSISTLTIQRTEQRDSAMYRCASSLYLAGKGGELFFGEGSRLTVL.

The V and J genes are TRBV14 and TRBJ1-1, with 7 bases matching TRBD1. CDR1 is SGHDN and CDR2 is FVKESK in the germline V gene. The CDR3 covers 14 residues. V shed 5 bases, J shed 5 bases, and the junction held 8 bases outside the gene matches. The CDR3 DNA reads as TGTGCCAGCAGCGGTATCTCAGGGGGGACTGAAGCTTTCTTT. Protein sequence: CASSGISGGTEAFF.

This chain uses TRBV5-8 with TRBJ1-1, with D maybe TRBD1 (6 bases). Germline V gene sequence: CDR1 SGHTS, CDR2 YDEGEE. V was cut by 6 bases and J by 0 bases, with 27 bases left in between. CDR3 size: 19 residues. The CDR3 here is CASILGVNQGSRMNTEAFF. The CDR3 coding sequence is TGTGCCAGCATCCTCGGGGTTAACCAGGGGTCCCGAATGAACACTGAAGCTTTCTTT.

The rearrangement links TRBV6-1 to TRBJ1-5; tentative D call: TRBD1 (6 bases). Germline V gene sequence: CDR1 MNHNS, CDR2 SASEGT. V dropped 8 bases and J dropped 2 bases, with 16 bases sitting between them. The CDR3 has 15 amino acids. This CDR3 reads CASGQGTWGNQPQHF. The CDR3 DNA reads as TGTGCCAGCGGTCAGGGGACATGGGGCAATCAGCCCCAGCATTTT.

The gene calls are TRBV7-2 and TRBJ2-1, with D unresolved. The CDR3 is made up of 18 amino acids. Germline loops: CDR1 SGHTA, CDR2 FQGNSA. Trimming removed 5 bases from V and 0 bases from J, with 20 bases in between. Here the CDR3 reads CASSRSPRGRSSYNEQFF. The CDR3 DNA sequence: TGTGCCAGCAGCCGCAGCCCAAGAGGCCGGAGCTCCTACAATGAGCAGTTCTTC.

The rearrangement uses TRBV2 and TRBJ2-4; tentatively, D is TRBD2 (6 bases). Trimming removed 6 bases from V and 6 bases from J, with 15 bases in between. Germline V gives CDR1 SNHLY, CDR2 FYNNEI. The CDR3 runs to 14 residues. The CDR3 bases are TGTGCCAGCAGGGGGACTGTCGGTCTAAACATTCAGTACTTC. Its translation is CASRGTVGLNIQYF.

The genes are TRBV6-5 and TRBJ1-5; D gene uncertain. The CDR3 covers 15 residues. CDR1 and CDR2 (germline): MNHEY, SVGAGI. Trimming removed 6 bases from V and 5 bases from J, with 17 bases in between. The CDR3 sequence is CASSPDYPLDQPQHF. The CDR3, as DNA: TGTGCCAGCAGCCCTGACTACCCCCTCGATCAGCCCCAGCATTTT.